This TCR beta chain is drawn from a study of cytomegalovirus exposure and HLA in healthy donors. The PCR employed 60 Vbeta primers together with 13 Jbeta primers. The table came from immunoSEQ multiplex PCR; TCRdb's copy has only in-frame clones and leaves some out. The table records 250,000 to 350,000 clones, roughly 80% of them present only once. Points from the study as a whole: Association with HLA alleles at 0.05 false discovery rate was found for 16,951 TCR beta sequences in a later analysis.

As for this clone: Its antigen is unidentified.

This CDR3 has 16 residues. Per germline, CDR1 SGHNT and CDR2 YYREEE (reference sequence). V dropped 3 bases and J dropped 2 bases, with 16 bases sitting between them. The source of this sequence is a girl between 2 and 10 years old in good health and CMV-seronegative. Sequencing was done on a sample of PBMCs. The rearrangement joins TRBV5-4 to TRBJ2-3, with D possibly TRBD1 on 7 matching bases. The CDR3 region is CASSWGDSGHTDTQYF. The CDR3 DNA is TGTGCCAGCAGCTGGGGGGACAGTGGGCACACAGATACGCAGTATTTT.